This note documents a single TCR beta chain sequence. These data are taken from a study of cytomegalovirus exposure and HLA in healthy donors. The CDR3 totals 14 residues. CDR1 is SGHRS, CDR2 YFSETQ, per germline. The trim removed 5 bases at V and 5 bases at J, leaving 6 bases unmatched. Sequencing used immunoSEQ multiplex PCR; TCRdb keeps in-frame clones, though not all of them. The table records 95,000 to 150,000 clones, around 90% of them present only once. Sequencing input: PBMCs. The receptor's source is a woman aged 18 to 35 in good health and CMV-seronegative. The rearrangement links TRBV5-1 to TRBJ2-2, with 7 bases aligning to TRBD1. The DNA of the CDR3 is TGCGCCAGCAGTGGTACAGGGGCTACCGGGGAGCTGTTTTTT. This sequence encodes CASSGTGATGELFF. Drawing the rest from reference TRBV5-1 and TRBJ2-2, the complete variable domain is KAGVTQTPRYLIKTRGQQVTLSCSPISGHRSVSWYQQTPGQGLQFLFEYFSETQRNKGNFPGRFSGRQFSNSRSEMNVSTLELGDSALYLCASSGTGATGELFFGEGSRLTVL.